The source of this T cell receptor beta chain is a study of identical twins. The study, taken as a whole, reports: The study drew conclusions from cross-sectional statistical analysis, not from following the same donors.

This CDR3 has 16 amino acids. V was trimmed by 4 bases and J by 0 bases, leaving 13 bases between them. There are many counts of this clonotype. Antigen: not known. TCRdb itself ran the 5' RACE reads through MiXCR, one entry per CDR3 protein. The table shows about 520,000 distinct CDR3 sequences, with 22% occurring only once. These data were likewise used in another study, on T cells expressing NK-cell markers. As that report states: Once again these clonotypes came out on top in the CD3+CD56-NKG2C+ fraction of a handful of donors. HCMV specificity of the expanded NKG2C+ T cell clones stayed unclear.

The source material was CD4+ T cells sorted from blood. The rearrangement uses TRBV12-3 or TRBV12-4 and TRBJ2-1; tentatively, D is TRBD2 (6 bases). This clonotype originated in a woman aged 18-35 years in good health. CDR3 protein: CASSSGRPLSYNEQFF. The CDR3 DNA follows: TGTGCCAGCAGTTCGGGGAGGCCACTCTCCTACAATGAGCAGTTCTTC.